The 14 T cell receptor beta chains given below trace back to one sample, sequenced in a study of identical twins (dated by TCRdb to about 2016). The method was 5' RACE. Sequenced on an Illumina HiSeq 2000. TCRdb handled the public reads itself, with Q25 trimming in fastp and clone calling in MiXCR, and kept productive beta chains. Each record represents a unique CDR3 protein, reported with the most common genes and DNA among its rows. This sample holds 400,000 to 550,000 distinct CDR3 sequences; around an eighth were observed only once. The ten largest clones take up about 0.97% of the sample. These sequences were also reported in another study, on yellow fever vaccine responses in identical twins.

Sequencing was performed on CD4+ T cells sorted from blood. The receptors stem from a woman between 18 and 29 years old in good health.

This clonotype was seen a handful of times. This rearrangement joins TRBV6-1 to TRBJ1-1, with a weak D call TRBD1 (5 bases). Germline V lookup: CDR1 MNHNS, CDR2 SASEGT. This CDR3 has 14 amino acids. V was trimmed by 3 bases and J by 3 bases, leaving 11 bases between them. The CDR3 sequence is CASSESRGDTEAFF. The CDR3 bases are TGTGCCAGCAGTGAGTCTCGAGGGGACACTGAAGCTTTCTTT.

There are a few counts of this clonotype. The DNA for the CDR3 is TGTGCCAGCAGCTTAGAGGGGCAGCTATACAACAATGAGCAGTTCTTC. Its translation is CASSLEGQLYNNEQFF. V and J are TRBV7-2 and TRBJ2-1, with D possibly matching TRBD1 (5 bases). The CDR3 consists of 16 residues. Trimming pared 1 base from V and 5 bases from J, leaving 15 bases between. Per the germline V gene, CDR1 is SGHTA and CDR2 is FQGNSA. Full variable domain (rest looked up from reference TRBV7-2 and TRBJ2-1): GAGVSQSPSNKVTEKGKDVELRCDPISGHTALYWYRQSLGQGLEFLIYFQGNSAPDKSGLPSDRFSAERTGGSVSTLTIQRTQQEDSAVYLCASSLEGQLYNNEQFFGPGTRLTVL.

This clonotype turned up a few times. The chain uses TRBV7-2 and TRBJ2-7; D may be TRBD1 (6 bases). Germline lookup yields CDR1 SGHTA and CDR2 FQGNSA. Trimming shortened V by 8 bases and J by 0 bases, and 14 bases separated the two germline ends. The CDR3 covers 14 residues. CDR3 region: CASARDTHSYEQYF. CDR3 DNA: TGTGCCAGCGCCCGGGACACTCACTCCTACGAGCAGTACTTC.

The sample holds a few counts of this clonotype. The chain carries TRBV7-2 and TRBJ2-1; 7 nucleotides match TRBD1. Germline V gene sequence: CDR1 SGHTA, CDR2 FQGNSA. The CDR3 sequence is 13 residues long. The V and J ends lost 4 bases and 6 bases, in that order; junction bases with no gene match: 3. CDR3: CASSSRQGNEQFF. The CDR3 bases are TGTGCCAGCAGCTCCAGACAGGGCAATGAGCAGTTCTTC.

The CDR3 loop reads CASSFIQKNSNQPQHF. DNA of the CDR3: TGTGCCAGCAGTTTTATACAGAAGAATAGCAATCAGCCCCAGCATTTT. The chain recombines TRBV12-3 or TRBV12-4 with TRBJ1-5; D is unresolved. CDR3 length: 16 amino acids. With 3 bases removed from V and 0 bases from J, the gap between germline ends came to 12 bases.

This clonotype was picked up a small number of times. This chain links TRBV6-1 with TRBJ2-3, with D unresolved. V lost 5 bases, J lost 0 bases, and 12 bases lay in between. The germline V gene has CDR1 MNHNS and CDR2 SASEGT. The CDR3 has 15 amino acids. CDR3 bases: TGTGCCAGCAGTCCGGGTATTATCAGCACAGATACGCAGTATTTT. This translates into CASSPGIISTDTQYF.

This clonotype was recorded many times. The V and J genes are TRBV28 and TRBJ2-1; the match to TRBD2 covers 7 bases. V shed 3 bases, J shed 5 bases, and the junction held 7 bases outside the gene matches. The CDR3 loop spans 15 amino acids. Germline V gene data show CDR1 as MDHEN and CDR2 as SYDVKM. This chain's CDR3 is CASSFGGSTHNEQFF. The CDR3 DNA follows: TGTGCCAGCAGTTTCGGCGGGAGTACCCACAATGAGCAGTTCTTC.

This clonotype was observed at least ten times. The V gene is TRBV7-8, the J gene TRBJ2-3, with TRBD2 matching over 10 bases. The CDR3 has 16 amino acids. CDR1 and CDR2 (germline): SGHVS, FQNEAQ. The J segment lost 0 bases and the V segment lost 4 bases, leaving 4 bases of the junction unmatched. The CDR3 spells CASSSLAGGSTDTQYF. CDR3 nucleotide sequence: TGTGCCAGCAGCTCTTTAGCGGGAGGAAGCACAGATACGCAGTATTTT.

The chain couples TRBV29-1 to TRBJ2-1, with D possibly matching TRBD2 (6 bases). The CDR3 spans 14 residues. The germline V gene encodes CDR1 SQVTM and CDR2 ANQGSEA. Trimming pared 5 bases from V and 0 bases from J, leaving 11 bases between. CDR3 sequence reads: CSVRGGSSYNEQFF. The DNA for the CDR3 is TGCAGCGTTCGTGGGGGGAGCTCCTACAATGAGCAGTTCTTC.

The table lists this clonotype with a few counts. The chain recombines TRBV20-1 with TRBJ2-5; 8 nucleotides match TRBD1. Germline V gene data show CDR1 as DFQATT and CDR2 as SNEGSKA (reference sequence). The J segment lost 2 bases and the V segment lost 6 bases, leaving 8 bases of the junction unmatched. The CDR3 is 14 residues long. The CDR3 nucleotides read TGCAGTGCCGCGGACAGGGTCGGGCAAGAGACCCAGTACTTC. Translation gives CSAADRVGQETQYF.

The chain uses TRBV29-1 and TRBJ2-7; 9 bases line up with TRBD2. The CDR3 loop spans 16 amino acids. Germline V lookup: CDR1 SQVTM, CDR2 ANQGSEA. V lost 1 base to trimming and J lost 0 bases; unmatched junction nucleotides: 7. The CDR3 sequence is CSVEGGLAGSSYEQYF. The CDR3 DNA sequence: TGCAGCGTTGAAGGAGGTCTAGCGGGAAGCTCCTACGAGCAGTACTTC.

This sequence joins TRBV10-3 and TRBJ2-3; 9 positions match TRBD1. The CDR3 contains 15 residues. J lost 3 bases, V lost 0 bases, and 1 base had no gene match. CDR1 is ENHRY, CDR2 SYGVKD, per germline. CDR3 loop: CAISESDRGTDTQYF. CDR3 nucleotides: TGTGCCATCAGTGAGTCGGACAGGGGTACAGATACGCAGTATTTT.

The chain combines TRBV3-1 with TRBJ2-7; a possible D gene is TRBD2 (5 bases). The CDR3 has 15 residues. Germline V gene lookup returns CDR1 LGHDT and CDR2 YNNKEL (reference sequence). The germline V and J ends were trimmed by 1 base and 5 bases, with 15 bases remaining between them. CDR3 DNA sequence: TGTGCCAGCAGCCAAGTAACTAGGGCCTTCGACGAGCAGTACTTC. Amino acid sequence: CASSQVTRAFDEQYF.

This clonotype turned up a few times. CDR3 coding DNA: TGCGCCAGCAGCTTGGCCCTGGCAACCTACAATGAGCAGTTCTTC. Translated, it gives CASSLALATYNEQFF. The chain joins TRBV5-1 to TRBJ2-1; no clear D. Germline CDR1 SGHRS, CDR2 YFSETQ. Trimming stripped 0 bases from V and 2 bases from J, with 9 bases between. CDR3 size: 15 residues. The full variable domain, completed using reference TRBV5-1 and TRBJ2-1, is KAGVTQTPRYLIKTRGQQVTLSCSPISGHRSVSWYQQTPGQGLQFLFEYFSETQRNKGNFPGRFSGRQFSNSRSEMNVSTLELGDSALYLCASSLALATYNEQFFGPGTRLTVL.